One and the same sample provided the 8 T cell receptor beta chains below, sequenced in a study of CD8 T cells in ankylosing spondylitis. For these receptors, no antigen is known. TCRdb ran MiXCR on the 5' RACE reads and lists one entry per CDR3 protein. The table has roughly 300,000 distinct CDR3 sequences, roughly 8% seen once. Study outcomes and limitations: A TCR beta motif of several highly homologous variants seemed to mark ankylosing spondylitis blood.

The source material was blood, either unsorted or a sorted T cell fraction (not recorded which). The receptor source for this set is a male donor with ankylosing spondylitis.

A note on this clonotype: The limits of the CDR3 on the DNA are not certain, so only TCRdb's listed CDR3 is given. The V and J genes are TRBV28 and TRBJ2-5; the DNA was not used to check the table's D call, TRBD1. The CDR3 length is 14 residues, termini included. From germline, CDR1 is MDHEN and CDR2 SYDVKM. CDR3 amino acids: CASSFRARQETQYF.

The chain recombines TRBV29-1 with TRBJ1-2, with a possible D match to TRBD1 (6 bases). The CDR3 contains 13 residues. Germline V gene sequence: CDR1 SQVTM, CDR2 ANQGSEA. V was cut by 1 base and J by 7 bases, with 13 bases left in between. The CDR3 is CSVEGQATLGYTF. CDR3 sequence (DNA): TGCAGCGTTGAAGGACAGGCCACCCTTGGCTACACCTTC.

This clonotype was seen a few times. CDR3 amino acids: CASSLGLGGETQYF. Written as DNA, the CDR3 is TGTGCCAGCAGCCTGGGACTCGGTGGAGAGACCCAGTACTTC. The rearrangement joins TRBV4-2 to TRBJ2-5, with D tentatively TRBD2 (6 bases). This CDR3 comprises 14 residues. V dropped 4 bases and J dropped 4 bases, with 13 bases sitting between them. Germline lookup yields CDR1 LGHNA and CDR2 YNFKEQ.

This clonotype was picked up many times. The V and J genes are TRBV9 and TRBJ2-3; unclear D gene. The CDR3 extends over 14 amino acids. Germline-derived CDR1 and CDR2 are SGDLS and YYNGEE. The V and J ends lost 2 bases and 2 bases respectively, with 9 bases between them. The CDR3, as DNA: TGTGCCAGCAGCGTCTACAGCGACACAGATACGCAGTATTTT. Its protein is CASSVYSDTDTQYF.

This clonotype was recorded at least ten times. This rearrangement joins TRBV14 to TRBJ1-1, with D uncertain. The length of the CDR3 is 11 residues. Trimming shortened V by 2 bases and J by 6 bases, and 4 bases separated the two germline ends. Per the germline V gene, CDR1 is SGHDN and CDR2 is FVKESK. CDR3 loop: CASSQSAEAFF. The CDR3 DNA reads TGTGCCAGCAGCCAATCAGCTGAAGCTTTCTTT. The whole variable domain, remainder taken from reference TRBV14 and TRBJ1-1, is EAGVTQFPSHSVIEKGQTVTLRCDPISGHDNLYWYRRVMGKEIKFLLHFVKESKQDESGMPNNRFLAERTGGTYSTLKVQPAELEDSGVYFCASSQSAEAFFGQGTRLTVV.

At least ten counts were recorded for this clonotype. The V and J genes are TRBV27 and TRBJ2-7; D call uncertain. The V end lost 0 bases, the J end lost 0 bases, and 6 bases lay between the germline ends. CDR1 MNHEY and CDR2 SMNVEV come from the germline V gene (reference sequence). CDR3 length equals 14 residues. DNA for the CDR3: TGTGCCAGCAGTTTATCGGCCCCCTCCTACGAGCAGTACTTC. Its translation is CASSLSAPSYEQYF.

As to this clonotype: At one boundary the junction diverges from the germline segment, which might be a read error. The chain carries TRBV5-5 and TRBJ2-1; 9 nucleotides match TRBD2. The CDR3 contains 13 residues. Germline CDR1 is SGHKS and CDR2 is YYEKEE (reference sequence). The CDR3 here is CATSLGGRAPEFF. In DNA, the CDR3 is TGTGCCACCAGCCTCGGCGGGAGGGCCCCGGAGTTCTTC.

The chain carries TRBV6-1 and TRBJ2-1; no definite D call. Germline lookup yields CDR1 MNHNS and CDR2 SASEGT. Deletions cut 7 bases from V and 4 bases from J, with 2 bases between. There are 10 residues in the CDR3. This CDR3 is CASNYNEQFF. The CDR3 DNA is TGTGCCAGCAATTACAATGAGCAGTTCTTC.